The 5 T cell receptor beta chains below all came from one sample that was sequenced in a study of regulatory T cells in long-lasting Graves disease. HTBI primers from iRepertoire and Arm-PCR of CDR3 regions yielded the TCR beta libraries. TCRdb itself ran the multiplex PCR reads through MiXCR, one entry per CDR3 protein. The sample shows 550,000 to 650,000 distinct CDR3 sequences, 15% to 20% of them seen only once. The sample's time point: newly diagnosed GD, antithyroid drugs for less than 3 months. RNA from PBMCs was the source of the TCR library. These same data were also listed under a study on T cells in Graves' hyperthyroidism and ophthalmopathy.

Here the sequenced sample was peripheral blood mononuclear cells (PBMCs), taken at new diagnosis, from a patient treated with antithyroid drugs. These receptor sequences come from a man between 18 and 29 years old with Graves disease.

This chain links TRBV5-5 with TRBJ2-3; D tentatively reads TRBD1 or TRBD2 (5 bases each). V was shortened by 2 bases and J by 1 base, with 14 bases between the two germline ends. The germline CDR1 and CDR2 sequences are SGHKS and YYEKEE (reference sequence). The CDR3 is 16 amino acids. CDR3 in amino acids: CASSLGTLLRTDTQYF. Here the CDR3 DNA reads TGTGCCAGCAGCTTAGGGACCCTCCTTCGCACAGATACGCAGTATTTT.

The chain recombines TRBV5-1 with TRBJ2-5; 8 bases agree with TRBD1. The germline V gene encodes CDR1 SGHRS and CDR2 YFSETQ. The V segment lost 4 bases and the J segment 2 bases; nucleotides outside the gene matches: 7. The CDR3 sequence is 15 residues long. This chain's CDR3 is CASSRNRGVQETQYF. The DNA of the CDR3 is TGCGCCAGCAGCCGCAACAGGGGGGTACAAGAGACCCAGTACTTC.

In its sample, this clonotype is medium-sized. Its ends do not fully match the called genes, so a read error is possible. The J gene is TRBJ2-7, the V gene TRBV5-1; tentative D call: TRBD2 (5 bases). This CDR3 comprises 13 residues. Looked up from germline, CDR1 is SGHRS and CDR2 is YFSETQ. The CDR3 spells CASSLTAGHEQYF. DNA for the CDR3: TGTGCCAGCAGTCTGACGGCGGGCCACGAGCAGTACTTC.

This clonotype was picked up many times. J is TRBJ1-1 and V is TRBV20-1, with D hard to call. V dropped 1 base and J dropped 4 bases, with 10 bases sitting between them. Germline V gene lookup returns CDR1 DFQATT and CDR2 SNEGSKA (reference sequence). The CDR3 is 13 amino acids. The CDR3 DNA reads TGCAGTGCTAGAGTCCCAAGGAGCACTGAAGCTTTCTTT. Its protein is CSARVPRSTEAFF.

About this clonotype itself: At one of its ends the junction is not consistent with the germline gene, which may arise from a read error. DNA of the CDR3: TGTGCCTGCAGCCAAGTAGGGGACGGCCGAGGCTACACCTTC. It specifies CACSQVGDGRGYTF. The rearrangement links TRBV3-1 to TRBJ1-2; D possibly corresponds to TRBD1 (5 bases). CDR1 and CDR2 from the germline V gene are LGHDT and YNNKEL (reference sequence). The CDR3 sequence is 14 residues long. The whole variable domain, filled in from reference TRBV3-1 and TRBJ1-2, reads DTAVSQTPKYLVTQMGNDKSIKCEQNLGHDTMYWYKQDSKKFLKIMFSYNNKELIINETVPNRFSPKSPDKAHLNLHINSLELGDSAVYFCACSQVGDGRGYTFGSGTRLTVV.